Included here is one T cell receptor beta chain sequence, with context. Its target is unknown. Adaptor-ligated barcode primers were used to amplify TRBV12-4/TRBJ1-2 clonotypes. TCRdb re-called the multiplex PCR reads with MiXCR, one entry per CDR3 protein. The sample carries approximately 700 distinct CDR3 sequences, roughly 35% recorded once. The CDR3 extends over 11 amino acids. The V segment lost 8 bases and the J segment 5 bases; nucleotides outside the gene matches: 2. Study-level findings and limits: Under 2% of tumor Treg sequences matched blood Tregs or memory cells. Tumor memory CD4+ T cell TCR gene usage clustered with blood and lymph node memory CD4+ cells and lymph node naive CD4+ cells.

This TCR was recovered from a female donor with breast cancer. The chain has TRBV12-3 or TRBV12-4 and TRBJ1-2, with 7 bases aligning to TRBD1. What was sequenced was memory CD4+ T cells sorted from blood. Subset defined: memory CD4+ T cells, CD4+CD45RO+CD25-. DNA of the CDR3: TGTGCCAGCCTGACAGGGTATGGCTACACCTTC. As protein: CASLTGYGYTF.